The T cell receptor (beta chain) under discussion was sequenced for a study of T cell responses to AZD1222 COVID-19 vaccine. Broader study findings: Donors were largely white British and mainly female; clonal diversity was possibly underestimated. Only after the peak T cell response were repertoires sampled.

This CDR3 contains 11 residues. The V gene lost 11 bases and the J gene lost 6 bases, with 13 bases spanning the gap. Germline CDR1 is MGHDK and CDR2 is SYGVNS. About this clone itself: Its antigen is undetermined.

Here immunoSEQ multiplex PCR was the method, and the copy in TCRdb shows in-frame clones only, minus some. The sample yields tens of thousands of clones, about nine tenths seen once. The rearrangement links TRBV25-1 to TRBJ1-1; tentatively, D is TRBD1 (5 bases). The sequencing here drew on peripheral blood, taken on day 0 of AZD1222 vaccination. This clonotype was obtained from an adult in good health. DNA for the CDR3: TGTGCCCGGGGGGATCATTCTGAAGCTTTCTTT. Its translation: CARGDHSEAFF.